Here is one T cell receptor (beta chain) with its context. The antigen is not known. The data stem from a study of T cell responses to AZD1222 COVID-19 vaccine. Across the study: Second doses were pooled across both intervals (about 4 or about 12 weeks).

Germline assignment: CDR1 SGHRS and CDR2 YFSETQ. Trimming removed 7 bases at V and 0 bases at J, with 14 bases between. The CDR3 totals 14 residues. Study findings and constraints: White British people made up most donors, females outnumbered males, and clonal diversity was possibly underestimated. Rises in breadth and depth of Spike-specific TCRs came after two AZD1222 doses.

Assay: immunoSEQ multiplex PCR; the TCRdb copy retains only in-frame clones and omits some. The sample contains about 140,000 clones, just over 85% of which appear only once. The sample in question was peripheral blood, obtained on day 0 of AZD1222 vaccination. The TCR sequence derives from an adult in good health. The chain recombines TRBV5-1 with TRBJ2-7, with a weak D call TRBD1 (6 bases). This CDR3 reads CASYSDSYSYEQYF. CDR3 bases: TGCGCCAGCTACTCGGACAGCTACTCCTACGAGCAGTACTTC.